This T cell receptor beta chain was sequenced in a study of T cell responses to AZD1222 COVID-19 vaccine. TCRdb's copy holds only in-frame clones and misses some; the assay was immunoSEQ multiplex PCR. The data show over 150,000 clones, 88% seen once. The study's findings and limits: Donors, mostly white British, included more females; clonal diversity was possibly underestimated. Spike-wide vaccine-associated CD4 TCRs dominated at 160-218 and 743-854.

As concerns this clone: What it recognizes is unknown.

CDR1 LNHDA and CDR2 SQIVND come from the germline V gene (reference sequence). The CDR3 is 15 residues long. V shed 6 bases, J shed 1 base, and the junction held 5 bases outside the gene matches. This sequence originates from an adult in good health. V is TRBV19 and J is TRBJ2-2; 7 nucleotides align to TRBD2. The specimen comprised peripheral blood, sampled on day 0 of AZD1222 vaccination. The CDR3 coding sequence is TGTGCCAGTAGCACGACTAGCTTGAACACCGGGGAGCTGTTTTTT. The encoded protein is CASSTTSLNTGELFF.